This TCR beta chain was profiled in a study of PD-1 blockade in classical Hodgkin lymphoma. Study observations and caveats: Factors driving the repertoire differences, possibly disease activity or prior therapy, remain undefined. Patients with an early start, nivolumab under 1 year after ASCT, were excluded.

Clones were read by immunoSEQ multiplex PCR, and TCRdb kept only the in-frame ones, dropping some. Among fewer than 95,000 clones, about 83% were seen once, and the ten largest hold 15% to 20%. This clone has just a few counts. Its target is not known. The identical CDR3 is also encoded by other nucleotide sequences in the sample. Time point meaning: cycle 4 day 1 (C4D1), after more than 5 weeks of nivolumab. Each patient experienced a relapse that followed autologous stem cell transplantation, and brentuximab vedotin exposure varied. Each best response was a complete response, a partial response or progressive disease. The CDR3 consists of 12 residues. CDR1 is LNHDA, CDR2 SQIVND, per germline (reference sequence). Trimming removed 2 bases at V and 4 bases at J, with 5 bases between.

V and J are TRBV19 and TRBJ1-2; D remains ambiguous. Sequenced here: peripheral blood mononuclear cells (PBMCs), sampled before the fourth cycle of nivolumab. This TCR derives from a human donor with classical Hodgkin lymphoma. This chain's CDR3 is CASSISVYGYTF. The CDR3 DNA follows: TGTGCCAGTAGTATATCAGTCTATGGCTACACCTTC.